This entry describes one T cell receptor beta chain. No cognate antigen has been identified for it. No base quality information exists; no much larger clone differs at one position. In light of the paper, this sample's time point label describes: sample taken at primary tumor resection. The donors were fewer than 90 patients from the lung TRACERx cohort who had early-stage, untreated non-small cell lung cancer. Without any cell sorting, TCR sequencing was performed on whole RNA extracted either from tumor and nontumor lung tissue or from cryopreserved PBMC samples. Patients were selected for TCR sequencing only if sufficient RNA was available from at least two tumor regions. Tumor and adjacent nontumor lung specimens were reviewed by a lung pathologist before selection. The record originates from a study of spatial heterogeneity in lung cancer (dated 2019 in TCRdb). Background for the entire study: More beta-chain than alpha-chain transcripts were consistently detected, likely reflecting higher beta-chain transcript abundance. In tumor regions, TCR transcript counts showed a strong correlation with a T cell transcriptional module score from matched bulk RNA-seq. In the raw uncorrected reads, each unique combination of TCR and UMI appeared on average more than ten times. In non-small cell lung cancer, the study quantitatively compared TCR alpha and beta repertoires across several tumor regions, matched nontumor lung, and blood. Nonsynonymous mutation counts, determined by whole-exome sequencing of tumor tissue, were related to TCR repertoire features. At surgery, both alpha and beta chains were TCR-sequenced in some 220 tumor regions, approximately 64 matched nontumor lung samples and over 50 PBMC samples.

General study outcomes and caveats: TCR-seq coverage of tumor T cells was estimated at only roughly 7.7% for alpha chains and less than 15% for beta chains. The tumor nonsynonymous mutation count correlated with the number of expanded alpha and beta TCRs within the tumor. Additional single-cell paired TCR alpha and beta sequencing was considered necessary to confirm, at a functional level, the hypothesis that regional TCRs recognize regional mutations. The count of ubiquitous expanded TCRs correlated with the count of ubiquitous nonsynonymous mutations, and the count of regional expanded TCRs correlated with the count of regional nonsynonymous mutations.

Library prep was done by 5' RACE. Reads for this sample came from a NextSeq 500. To allow correction of PCR and sequencing errors, the TCR library protocol tagged every TCR cDNA molecule with a unique molecular identifier. On the study's bioinformatics: TCR identification, UMI-based error correction and CDR3 extraction were all carried out with Decombinator tools. TCRs above a frequency of 2 per 1,000, corresponding to the top 1% of the tumor frequency distribution, were defined as expanded. Expanded tumor TCRs statistically deemed absent (corrected P<0.05) from at least one tumor region were classed as regional, and all other expanded tumor TCRs were classed as ubiquitous. Renyi diversity was calculated using the R vegan package after each repertoire was subsampled 100 times to 5,000 TCRs. CDR3 similarity networks were built from amino acid triplet string-kernel similarity, with CDR3s being connected when pairwise similarity was above 0.82. The public sequencing data were trimmed at Q25 with fastp and processed into clonotypes with MiXCR by TCRdb, which kept only in-frame beta chains. Rows matching on CDR3 protein sequence are summarized as one entry with the most common DNA and genes. Clone size and V and J calls follow TCRdb, not the original study. Within this sample are some 23,000 distinct CDR3 sequences, with around 9.2% of them counted one time only. The ten biggest clones cover 7.7% of the sample.

Based on the germline V gene (reference sequence), the CDR1 and CDR2 sequences are SEHNR and FQNEAQ. There are 16 amino acids in the CDR3, from cysteine to phenylalanine inclusive. The read is trimmed to its CDR3 DNA, 48 bases read in frame from base 1. From V the trimming removes 3 bases and from J it removes 3 bases, while the gene matches leave 11 bases of the junction unaccounted for. This clonotype was obtained from a male donor with early-stage non-small cell lung cancer. The chain is assembled from TRBV7-9 and TRBJ2-7; the junction holds 7 bases that match TRBD2. The material was lung tumor tissue, obtained at surgery. The DNA sequence reads TGTGCCAGCAGCTTCATCGGGGAGGGGCGGTACTACGAGCAGTACTTC. This gives the protein CASSFIGEGRYYEQYF.